The rows below give T cell receptor beta chains drawn from one sample of a study of patients and donors after allogeneic stem cell transplantation. From the RT-PCR reads, TCRdb called clonotypes with MiXCR, one entry per CDR3 protein. The sample consists of approximately 430,000 distinct CDR3 sequences, 16% of them appearing once. The sequencing sample was made of blood, either unsorted or a sorted T cell fraction (not recorded which). Source of these receptors: a human donor who was either an allogeneic HSCT recipient or a stem cell or donor lymphocyte infusion donor (not recorded which). It is not recorded whose cells these are; they may come from a transplant donor. Each CDR3 is given with its conserved first and last residue. A D gene is named only where the DNA matches it firmly. Expanded clones get a size class; other rows say once, few or many, or leave the size out.

CDR3	DNA	V	J	D	size
CASSHGDRLNSPLHF	TGTGCCAGCAGCCACGGGGACAGGCTGAATTCACCCCTCCACTTT	TRBV7-9	TRBJ1-6	TRBD1	few
CASSFGRQNEQFF	TGTGCCAGCAGCTTCGGCAGACAAAATGAGCAGTTCTTC	TRBV11-3	TRBJ2-1	NA	NA
CASSGDSPNTGELFF	TGTGCCAGCAGTGGGGACAGCCCGAACACCGGGGAGCTGTTTTTT	TRBV2	TRBJ2-2	TRBD1	NA
CASSLTHAVGIPYEQYF	TGTGCCAGCAGCTTAACCCACGCCGTTGGAATTCCCTACGAGCAGTACTTC	TRBV7-2	TRBJ2-7	NA	many
CASSSLENEKLFF	TGTGCCAGCAGCTCCCTCGAGAATGAAAAACTGTTTTTT	TRBV4-2	TRBJ1-4	NA	NA
CASSPLWGVPGANVLTF	TGTGCCAGCAGTCCCCTCTGGGGGGTCCCCGGGGCCAACGTCCTGACTTTC	TRBV5-6	TRBJ2-6	NA	NA
CASSSTYRPGQGNGYTF	TGTGCCAGCAGCTCCACATACCGGCCGGGACAGGGGAATGGCTACACCTTC	TRBV7-6	TRBJ1-2	TRBD1	NA
CASSSGDGLIAKNIQYF	TGTGCCAGCAGTTCGGGGGATGGTTTGATAGCCAAAAACATTCAGTACTTC	TRBV12-3/TRBV12-4	TRBJ2-4	NA	few
CASSLADGQTYLSF	TGTGCCAGCAGTTTAGCGGATGGACAGACCTATCTCTCCTTC	TRBV12-3/TRBV12-4	TRBJ1-2	NA	many
CSAGQPQGMGNQPQHF	TGCAGTGCTGGACAACCACAGGGGATGGGCAATCAGCCCCAGCATTTT	TRBV20-1	TRBJ1-5	TRBD1	NA
CASSPWTGAAKNIQYF	TGCGCCAGCAGCCCATGGACAGGGGCGGCCAAAAACATTCAGTACTTC	TRBV5-1	TRBJ2-4	TRBD1	NA
CASSEGISGANVLTF	TGTGCCAGCTCGGAGGGCATCTCTGGGGCCAACGTCCTGACTTTC	TRBV6-1	TRBJ2-6	NA	NA
CASSAHGGEPGANVLTF	TGTGCCAGCAGTGCCCATGGGGGGGAACCTGGGGCCAACGTCCTGACTTTC	TRBV6-1	TRBJ2-6	TRBD2	NA
CASSHLLLGTSNHEQYF	TGTGCCAGCAGCCACTTACTTCTTGGGACTAGCAACCACGAGCAGTACTTC	TRBV3-1	TRBJ2-7	TRBD2	NA
CASSRGGIRHGYTF	TGTGCCAGCAGCCGCGGCGGGATAAGGCATGGCTACACCTTC	TRBV9	TRBJ1-2	NA	few
CASSSLLGLASYEQYF	TGTGCCAGCAGTTCCCTTTTAGGACTAGCCTCCTACGAGCAGTACTTC	TRBV27	TRBJ2-7	TRBD2	few
CASSLSGGGVQETQYF	TGTGCCAGCAGTTTGTCGGGCGGGGGGGTTCAAGAGACCCAGTACTTC	TRBV12-3/TRBV12-4	TRBJ2-5	TRBD2	NA
CASSESDTVAKNIQYF	TGTGCCAGCAGTGAATCTGACACGGTAGCCAAAAACATTCAGTACTTC	TRBV2	TRBJ2-4	NA	many